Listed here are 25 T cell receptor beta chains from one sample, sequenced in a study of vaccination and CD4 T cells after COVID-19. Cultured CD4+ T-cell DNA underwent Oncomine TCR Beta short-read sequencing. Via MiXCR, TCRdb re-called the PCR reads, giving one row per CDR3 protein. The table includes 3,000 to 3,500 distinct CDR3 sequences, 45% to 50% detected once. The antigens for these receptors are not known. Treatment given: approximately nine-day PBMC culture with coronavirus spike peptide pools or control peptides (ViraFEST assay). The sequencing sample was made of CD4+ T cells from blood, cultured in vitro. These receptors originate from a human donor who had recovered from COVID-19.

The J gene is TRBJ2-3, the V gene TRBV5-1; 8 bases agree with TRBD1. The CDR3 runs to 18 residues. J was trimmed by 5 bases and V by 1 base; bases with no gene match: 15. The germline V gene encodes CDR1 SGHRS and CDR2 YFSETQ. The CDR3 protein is CASSLLGQGIGSGDTQYF. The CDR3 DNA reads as TGCGCCAGCAGCTTGCTAGGACAGGGAATCGGGAGTGGAGATACGCAGTATTTT. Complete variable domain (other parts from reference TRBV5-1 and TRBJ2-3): KAGVTQTPRYLIKTRGQQVTLSCSPISGHRSVSWYQQTPGQGLQFLFEYFSETQRNKGNFPGRFSGRQFSNSRSEMNVSTLELGDSALYLCASSLLGQGIGSGDTQYFGPGTRLTVL.

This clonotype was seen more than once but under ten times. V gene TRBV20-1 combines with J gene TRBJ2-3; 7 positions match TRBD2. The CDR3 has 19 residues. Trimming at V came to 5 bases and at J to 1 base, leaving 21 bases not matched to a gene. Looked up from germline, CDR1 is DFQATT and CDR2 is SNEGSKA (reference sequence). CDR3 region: CSAGSGPSGLLGGTDTQYF. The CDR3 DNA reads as TGCAGTGCTGGCTCTGGTCCTAGCGGTCTCCTTGGGGGCACAGATACGCAGTATTTT.

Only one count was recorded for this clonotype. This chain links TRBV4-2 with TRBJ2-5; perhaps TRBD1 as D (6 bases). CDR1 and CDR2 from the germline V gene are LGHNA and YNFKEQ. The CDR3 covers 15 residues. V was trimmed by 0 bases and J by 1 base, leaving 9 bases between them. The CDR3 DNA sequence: TGTGCCAGCAGCCAAGAAGGGGGTTTCCAAGAGACCCAGTACTTC. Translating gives CASSQEGGFQETQYF.

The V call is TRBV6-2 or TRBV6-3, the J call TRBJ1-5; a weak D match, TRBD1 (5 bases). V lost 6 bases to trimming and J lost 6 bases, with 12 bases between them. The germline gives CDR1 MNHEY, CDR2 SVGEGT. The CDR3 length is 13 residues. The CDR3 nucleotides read TGTGCCAGCAGCAGGGACGTAGGTCAGCCCCAGCATTTT. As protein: CASSRDVGQPQHF.

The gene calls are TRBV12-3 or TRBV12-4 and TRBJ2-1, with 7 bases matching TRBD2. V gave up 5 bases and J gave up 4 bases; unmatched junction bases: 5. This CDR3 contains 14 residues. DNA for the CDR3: TGTGCCAGCAGTGGGAGGGTGGCTTACAATGAGCAGTTCTTC. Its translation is CASSGRVAYNEQFF.

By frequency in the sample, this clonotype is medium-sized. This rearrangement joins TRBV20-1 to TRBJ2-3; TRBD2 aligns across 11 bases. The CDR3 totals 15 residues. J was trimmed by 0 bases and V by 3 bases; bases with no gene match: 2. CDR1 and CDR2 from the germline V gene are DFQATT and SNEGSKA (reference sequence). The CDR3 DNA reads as TGCAGTGCTAGTCGGACTAGCGGGAGCACAGATACGCAGTATTTT. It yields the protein CSASRTSGSTDTQYF.

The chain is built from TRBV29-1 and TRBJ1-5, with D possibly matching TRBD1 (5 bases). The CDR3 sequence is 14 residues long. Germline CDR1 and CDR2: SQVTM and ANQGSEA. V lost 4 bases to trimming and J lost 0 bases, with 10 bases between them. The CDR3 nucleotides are TGCAGCGTTGCGGGGGGTAATAGCAATCAGCCCCAGCATTTT. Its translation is CSVAGGNSNQPQHF.

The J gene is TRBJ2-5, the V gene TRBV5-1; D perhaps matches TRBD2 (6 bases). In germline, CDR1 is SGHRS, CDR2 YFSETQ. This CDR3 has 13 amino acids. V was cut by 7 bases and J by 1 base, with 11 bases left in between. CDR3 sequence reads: CASGGTPQETQYF. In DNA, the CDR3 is TGCGCCAGCGGGGGGACGCCCCAAGAGACCCAGTACTTC.

CDR3 sequence reads: CASGGSGANVLTF. In nucleotides, the CDR3 is TGTGCCAGCGGGGGGTCTGGGGCCAACGTCCTGACTTTC. The J gene is TRBJ2-6, the V gene TRBV6-1, with D possibly being TRBD2 (6 bases). Germline V gene sequence: CDR1 MNHNS, CDR2 SASEGT. The ends were cut back, 8 bases at V and 1 base at J, with 6 bases in the middle. This CDR3 comprises 13 residues.

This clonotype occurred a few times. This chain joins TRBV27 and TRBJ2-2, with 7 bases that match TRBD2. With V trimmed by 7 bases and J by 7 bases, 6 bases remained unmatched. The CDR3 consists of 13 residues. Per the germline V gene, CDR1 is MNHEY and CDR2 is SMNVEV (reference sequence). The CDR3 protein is CASTIGGGGELFF. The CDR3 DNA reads TGTGCCAGCACCATTGGGGGGGGCGGGGAGCTGTTTTTT.

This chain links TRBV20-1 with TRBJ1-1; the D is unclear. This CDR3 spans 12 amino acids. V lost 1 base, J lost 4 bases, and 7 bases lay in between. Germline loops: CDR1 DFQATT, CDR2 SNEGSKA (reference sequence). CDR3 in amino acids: CSARAPFTEAFF. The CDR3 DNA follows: TGCAGTGCTAGAGCCCCCTTCACTGAAGCTTTCTTT.

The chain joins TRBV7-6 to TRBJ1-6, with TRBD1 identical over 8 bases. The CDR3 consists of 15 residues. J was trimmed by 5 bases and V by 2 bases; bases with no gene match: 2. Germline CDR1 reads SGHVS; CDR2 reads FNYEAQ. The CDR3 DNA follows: TGTGCCAGCAGCTTACGACAGGGGAATAATTCACCCCTCCACTTT. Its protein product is CASSLRQGNNSPLHF.

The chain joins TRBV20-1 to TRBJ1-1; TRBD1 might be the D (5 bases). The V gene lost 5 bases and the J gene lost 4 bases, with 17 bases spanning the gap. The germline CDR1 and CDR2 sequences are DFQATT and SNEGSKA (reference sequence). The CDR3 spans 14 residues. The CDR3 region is CSAWDSGGGTEAFF. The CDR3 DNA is TGCAGTGCTTGGGACTCGGGAGGCGGCACTGAAGCTTTCTTT.

CDR3 coding DNA: TGTGCCAGCAGCCCCTGGGGGGAGAACACTGAAGCTTTCTTT. It translates to CASSPWGENTEAFF. V usage is TRBV3-1 and J usage is TRBJ1-1; D perhaps matches TRBD1 (5 bases). V was cut by 4 bases and J by 1 base, with 10 bases left in between. Per the germline V gene, CDR1 is LGHDT and CDR2 is YNNKEL (reference sequence). CDR3 length: 14 amino acids.

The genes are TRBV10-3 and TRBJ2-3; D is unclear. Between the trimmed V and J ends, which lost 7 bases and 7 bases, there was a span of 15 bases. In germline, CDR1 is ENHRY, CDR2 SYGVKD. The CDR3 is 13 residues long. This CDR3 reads CAITRDAANTQYF. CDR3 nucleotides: TGTGCCATCACCCGAGACGCGGCGAATACGCAGTATTTT.

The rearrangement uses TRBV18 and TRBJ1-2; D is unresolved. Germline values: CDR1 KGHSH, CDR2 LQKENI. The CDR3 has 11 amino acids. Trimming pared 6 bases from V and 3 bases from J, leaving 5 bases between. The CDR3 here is CASSPDYGYTF. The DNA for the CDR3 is TGTGCCAGCTCGCCCGACTATGGCTACACCTTC. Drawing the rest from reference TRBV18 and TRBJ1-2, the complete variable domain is NAGVMQNPRHLVRRRGQEARLRCSPMKGHSHVYWYRQLPEEGLKFMVYLQKENIIDESGMPKERFSAEFPKEGPSILRIQQVVRGDSAAYFCASSPDYGYTFGSGTRLTVV.

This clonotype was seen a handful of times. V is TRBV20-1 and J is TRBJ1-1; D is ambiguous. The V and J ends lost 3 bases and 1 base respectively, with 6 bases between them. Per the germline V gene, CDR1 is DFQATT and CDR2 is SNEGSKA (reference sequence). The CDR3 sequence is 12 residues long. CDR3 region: CSARTTNTEAFF. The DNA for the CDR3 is TGCAGTGCTAGGACAACGAACACTGAAGCTTTCTTT.

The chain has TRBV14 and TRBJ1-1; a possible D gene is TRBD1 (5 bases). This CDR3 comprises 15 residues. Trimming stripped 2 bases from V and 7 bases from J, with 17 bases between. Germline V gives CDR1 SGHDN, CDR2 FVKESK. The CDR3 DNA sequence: TGTGCCAGCAGCCAATTTCAAAAGGGAAGGGGTGAAGCTTTCTTT. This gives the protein CASSQFQKGRGEAFF.

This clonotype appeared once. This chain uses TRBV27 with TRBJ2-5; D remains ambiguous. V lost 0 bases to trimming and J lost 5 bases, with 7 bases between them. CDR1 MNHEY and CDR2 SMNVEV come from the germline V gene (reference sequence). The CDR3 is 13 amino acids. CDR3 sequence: CASSLSGLETQYF. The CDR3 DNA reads TGTGCCAGCAGTTTATCCGGGTTGGAGACCCAGTACTTC.

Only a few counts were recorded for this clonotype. CDR3 sequence reads: CASSPGGGQGANQPQHF. The CDR3 region has the DNA TGTGCCAGCAGCCCAGGGGGCGGACAGGGGGCCAATCAGCCCCAGCATTTT. The chain is built from TRBV11-2 and TRBJ1-5; 11 nucleotides line up with TRBD1. Unmatched junction bases numbered 9, after V lost 5 bases and J lost 3 bases. In germline, CDR1 is SGHAT, CDR2 FQNNGV. This CDR3 comprises 17 residues. Using reference TRBV11-2 and TRBJ1-5 for the parts outside the CDR3, the full variable domain is EAGVAQSPRYKIIEKRQSVAFWCNPISGHATLYWYQQILGQGPKLLIQFQNNGVVDDSQLPKDRFSAERLKGVDSTLKIQPAKLEDSAVYLCASSPGGGQGANQPQHFGDGTRLSIL.

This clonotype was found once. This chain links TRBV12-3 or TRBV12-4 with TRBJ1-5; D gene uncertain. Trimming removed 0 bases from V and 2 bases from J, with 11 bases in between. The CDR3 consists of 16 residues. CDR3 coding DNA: TGTGCCAGCAGTTTAGCGGGGTTTTTCGGCAATCAGCCCCAGCATTTT. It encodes CASSLAGFFGNQPQHF.

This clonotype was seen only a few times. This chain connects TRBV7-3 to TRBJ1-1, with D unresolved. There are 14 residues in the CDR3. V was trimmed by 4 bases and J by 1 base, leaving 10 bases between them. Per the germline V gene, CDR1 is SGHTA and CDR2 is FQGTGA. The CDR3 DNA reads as TGTGCCAGCAGCTCTCTCGGGAGGAACACTGAAGCTTTCTTT. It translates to CASSSLGRNTEAFF.

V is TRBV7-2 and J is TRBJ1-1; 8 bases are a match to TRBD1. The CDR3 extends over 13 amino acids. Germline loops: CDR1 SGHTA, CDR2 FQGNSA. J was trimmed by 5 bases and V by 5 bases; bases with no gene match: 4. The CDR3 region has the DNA TGTGCCAGCAGCGCCACAGGGGGGACTGAAGCTTTCTTT. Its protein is CASSATGGTEAFF.

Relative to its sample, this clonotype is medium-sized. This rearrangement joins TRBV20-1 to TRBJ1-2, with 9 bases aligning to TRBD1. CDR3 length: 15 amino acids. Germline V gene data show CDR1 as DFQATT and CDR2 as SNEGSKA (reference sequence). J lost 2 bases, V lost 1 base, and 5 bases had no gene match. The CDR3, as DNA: TGCAGTGCTAGAGCCCCCGGGACAGGGAACTATGGCTACACCTTC. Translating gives CSARAPGTGNYGYTF.

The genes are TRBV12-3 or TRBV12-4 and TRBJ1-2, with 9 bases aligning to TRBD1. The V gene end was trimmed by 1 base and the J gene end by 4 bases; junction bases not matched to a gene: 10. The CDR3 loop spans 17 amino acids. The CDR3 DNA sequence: TGTGCCAGCAGTTTAGTAGTGGGGACAGGGCGAGTCTATGGCTACACCTTC. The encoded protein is CASSLVVGTGRVYGYTF.